A selection of T cell receptor beta chains follows, all from one sample in a study of radiotherapy plus CTLA-4 blockade in lung cancer. Sequencing was performed with immunoSEQ multiplex PCR; in TCRdb, only in-frame clones are kept and a portion is missing. The table records tens of thousands of clones, approximately 91% of them present only once. The sequencing used peripheral blood, collected from a patient treated with radiotherapy plus ipilimumab. The receptors derive from a human donor with non-small cell lung cancer whose response to radiotherapy plus ipilimumab could not be evaluated. CDR3s include the opening cysteine and the closing phenylalanine or tryptophan. The D gene is left open where the match is weak. For some rows the clone size is stated as once, few or many, or as a class when expanded; others skip it.

cdr3_aa	cdr3_nt	d_call	clone_size	v_call	j_call
CASSGGSFPYEQYF	TGCGCCAGCAGCGGAGGGTCTTTCCCCTACGAGCAGTACTTC	.	.	TRBV5-1	TRBJ2-7
CASSLAARGGNQPQHF	TGTGCCAGCAGCTTAGCGGCCAGGGGTGGCAATCAGCCCCAGCATTTT	.	.	TRBV7-8	TRBJ1-5
CASTPGENTEAFF	TGCGCCAGCACCCCAGGCGAGAACACTGAAGCTTTCTTT	.	.	TRBV2	TRBJ1-1
CASSFGLGVYEQYF	TGTGCCAGCAGTTTTGGGTTAGGGGTCTACGAGCAGTACTTC	.	few	TRBV28	TRBJ2-7
CASSLAGGETGELFF	TGTGCCAGCAGCTTAGCGGGGGGTGAAACCGGGGAGCTGTTTTTT	.	once	TRBV7-2	TRBJ2-2
CASSPKGSGGASGNTIYF	TGTGCCAGCAGCCCAAAGGGGTCGGGGGGAGCCTCTGGAAACACCATATATTTT	.	.	TRBV5-6	TRBJ1-3
CASSLGLAGEQFF	TGTGCCAGCAGTTTGGGGCTAGCGGGTGAGCAGTTCTTC	TRBD2	.	TRBV28	TRBJ2-1
CASTGTARGYTF	TGCGCCAGCACCGGGACAGCACGGGGCTACACCTTC	TRBD1	.	TRBV10-2	TRBJ1-2
CASSLRRGGQGETQYF	TGTGCCAGCAGCTTGAGGCGGGGGGGCCAAGGCGAGACCCAGTACTTC	TRBD2	.	TRBV7-2	TRBJ2-5
CATAGPWGGNSDNEQFF	TGTGCCACCGCGGGGCCGTGGGGGGGGAATAGCGACAATGAGCAGTTCTTC	TRBD2	.	TRBV10-3	TRBJ2-1
CASRGRDRGNTIYF	TGTGCCAGCAGAGGCCGGGACAGAGGAAACACCATATATTTT	TRBD1	.	TRBV6-1	TRBJ1-3
CASSLRDREYGYTF	TGTGCCAGCAGCCTTCGGGACAGGGAATATGGCTACACCTTC	TRBD1	.	TRBV5-4	TRBJ1-2
CASSGTARSGNTIYF	TGTGCCAGCAGTGGGACAGCCCGCTCTGGAAACACCATATATTTT	.	.	TRBV6-1	TRBJ1-3
CASSLGRGTGELFF	TGTGCCAGCAGCTTAGGAAGGGGGACCGGGGAGCTGTTTTTT	.	once	TRBV11-3	TRBJ2-2
CASRTGNSNQPQHF	TGTGCCAGTCGGACAGGAAATAGCAATCAGCCCCAGCATTTT	TRBD1	.	TRBV2	TRBJ1-5
CASSQAQGEGYTF	TGCGCCAGCAGCCAAGCACAGGGTGAGGGCTACACCTTC	.	once	TRBV4-1	TRBJ1-2
CASSIAQGRGAYNEQFF	TGTGCCAGTAGTATAGCTCAGGGCAGGGGCGCCTACAATGAGCAGTTCTTC	.	.	TRBV19	TRBJ2-1
CASSPRTGYNEKLFF	TGTGCCAGCAGTCCCCGGACAGGATATAATGAAAAACTGTTTTTT	TRBD1	.	TRBV28	TRBJ1-4
CASSVDEGGAPYEQYF	TGTGCCAGCAGCGTAGATGAAGGGGGGGCCCCCTACGAGCAGTACTTC	.	.	TRBV9	TRBJ2-7
CASSKWAPGQGLNQPQHF	TGTGCCAGCAGCAAATGGGCCCCGGGACAGGGCTTAAATCAGCCCCAGCATTTT	.	once	TRBV21-1	TRBJ1-5
CASSPNQLYEQYF	TGTGCCAGCAGCCCCAACCAACTCTACGAGCAGTACTTC	.	.	TRBV28	TRBJ2-7
CASSWTGLDQPQHF	TGTGCCAGCAGTTGGACAGGGCTAGATCAGCCCCAGCATTTT	TRBD1	few	TRBV6-5	TRBJ1-5
CASSLPGVRGTEAFF	TGCGCCAGCAGCTTGCCTGGGGTTCGGGGAACTGAAGCTTTCTTT	.	.	TRBV5-1	TRBJ1-1
CASSQRLAGGPGQETQYF	TGCGCCAGCAGCCAAAGGCTAGCGGGGGGGCCGGGGCAAGAGACCCAGTACTTC	TRBD2	once	TRBV4-3	TRBJ2-5
CASSPGQGLNTEAFF	TGCGCCAGCAGCCCTGGACAGGGGTTGAACACTGAAGCTTTCTTT	TRBD1	.	TRBV5-1	TRBJ1-1
CASSSGLAGVAGANVLTF	TGTGCCAGCAGCTCGGGACTAGCGGGAGTGGCTGGGGCCAACGTCCTGACTTTC	TRBD2	.	TRBV9	TRBJ2-6